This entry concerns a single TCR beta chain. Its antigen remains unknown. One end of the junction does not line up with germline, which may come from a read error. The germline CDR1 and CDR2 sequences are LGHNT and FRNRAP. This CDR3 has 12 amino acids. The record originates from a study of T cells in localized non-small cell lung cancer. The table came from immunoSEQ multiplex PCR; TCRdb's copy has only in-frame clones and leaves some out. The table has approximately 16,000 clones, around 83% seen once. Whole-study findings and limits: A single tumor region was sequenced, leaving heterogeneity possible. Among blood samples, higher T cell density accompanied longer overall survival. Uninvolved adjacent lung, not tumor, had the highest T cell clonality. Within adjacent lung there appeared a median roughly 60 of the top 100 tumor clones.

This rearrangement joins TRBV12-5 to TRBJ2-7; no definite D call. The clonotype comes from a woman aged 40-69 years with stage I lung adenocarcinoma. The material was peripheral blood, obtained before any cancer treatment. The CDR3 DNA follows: TGTGCTAGTGGCTTGGAAGCCTACGAGCAGTACTTC. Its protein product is CASGLEAYEQYF.